This T cell receptor beta chain was captured by sequencing in a study of blood T cell repertoires in COVID-19. The wider study: The samples span acute and convalescent COVID-19 from the United States, Italy and Spain. In each case, the material was cDNA or gDNA derived from T cells, B-cell-depleted T cells, or PBMCs.

There are 16 residues in the CDR3. Germline V gene data show CDR1 as MNHNY and CDR2 as SVGAGI (reference sequence). V shed 6 bases and J 5 bases; nucleotides not matched to a gene: 9. Per the original methods: Reference gene primer amplification gave nucleated cell count estimates. Sequenced by immunoSEQ multiplex PCR; TCRdb stores in-frame clones only, minus some. The V and J calls and the clone size are those of that table, but D and trimming were determined from the DNA. Counted here are approximately 340,000 clones, around 83% occurring once; the ten biggest clones make up 2.5% to 3%. This chain connects TRBV6-6 to TRBJ1-3; 11 bases line up with TRBD1. What was sequenced was peripheral blood. The source of this sequence is a man aged 30 to 39 with active or convalescent COVID-19. The chain's CDR3 is CASSHLDRGHRNTIYF. The CDR3 DNA sequence: TGTGCCAGCAGCCACCTGGACAGGGGGCACCGAAACACCATATATTTT.